This passage covers 27 T cell receptor beta chains from one sample sequenced in a study of cytomegalovirus exposure and HLA in healthy donors. The PCR contained 60 Vbeta and 13 Jbeta primers. The table came from immunoSEQ multiplex PCR; TCRdb's copy has only in-frame clones and leaves some out. The sample includes roughly 120,000 clones, roughly 15% of them seen just once. The material sequenced was PBMCs. The receptors shown here come from a woman under 30 in good health and CMV-seronegative.

The CDR3 is CASSLRLAGGYNEQFF. For the CDR3, the DNA is TGCGCCAGCAGCTTGAGACTAGCGGGGGGCTACAATGAGCAGTTCTTC. The V and J genes are TRBV5-1 and TRBJ2-1, with TRBD2 matching over 13 bases. Germline trimming cut 1 base from V and 3 bases from J; bases unmatched to any gene: 1. Looked up from germline, CDR1 is SGHRS and CDR2 is YFSETQ. The CDR3 loop spans 16 amino acids.

This clone came up a few times. The chain recombines TRBV5-4 with TRBJ2-7; TRBD1 aligns across 9 bases. Germline V CDR1 and CDR2: SGHNT, YYREEE (reference sequence). The CDR3 runs 12 residues. J was trimmed by 6 bases and V by 4 bases; bases with no gene match: 2. CDR3 sequence reads: CASSRDRVEQYF. CDR3 nucleotides: TGTGCCAGCAGCCGGGACAGGGTCGAGCAGTACTTC.

This clone has just a few counts. The chain has TRBV9 and TRBJ1-1; a possible D gene is TRBD1 (5 bases). Trimming took 4 bases from V and 5 from J, leaving 15 bases between them. Germline CDR1 SGDLS, CDR2 YYNGEE. This CDR3 has 14 residues. CDR3 bases: TGTGCCAGCAGCTTCTCCAGGGAGGGGACTGAAGCTTTCTTT. It translates to CASSFSREGTEAFF.

DNA for the CDR3: TGTGCCAGCAGTTTCAATGCCTACGAGCAGTACTTC. It yields the protein CASSFNAYEQYF. V usage is TRBV6-5 and J usage is TRBJ2-7; D remains ambiguous. The germline V and J ends were trimmed by 4 bases and 2 bases, with 6 bases remaining between them. The length of the CDR3 is 12 residues. Per the germline V gene, CDR1 is MNHEY and CDR2 is SVGAGI.

The rearrangement joins TRBV28 to TRBJ1-2, with 9 positions matching TRBD1. Germline V gene data show CDR1 as MDHEN and CDR2 as SYDVKM. The J segment lost 2 bases and the V segment lost 1 base, leaving 8 bases of the junction unmatched. The CDR3 totals 17 residues. In nucleotides, the CDR3 is TGTGCCAGCAGTTTATCGGGCCCGACAGGGGGGAACTATGGCTACACCTTC. This translates into CASSLSGPTGGNYGYTF.

The CDR3 DNA follows: TGTGCCAGCAGCTTACGGGGGAGCACTGAAGCTTTCTTT. The encoded protein is CASSLRGSTEAFF. The chain is built from TRBV11-3 and TRBJ1-1; D may be TRBD1 (5 bases). The CDR3 extends over 13 amino acids. Trimming left V 2 bases short and J 4 bases short, with 8 bases between. Germline-derived CDR1 and CDR2 are SGHNT and YENEEA.

The chain combines TRBV28 with TRBJ1-1, with no clear D. The CDR3 covers 15 residues. V was shortened by 1 base and J by 6 bases, with 15 bases between the two germline ends. The V gene's germline CDR1 is MDHEN and CDR2 SYDVKM. In DNA form, the CDR3 reads TGTGCCAGCAGTTTATATACTTTTGTAGTATCTGAAGCTTTCTTT. This sequence encodes CASSLYTFVVSEAFF.

This clone was seen more than once but under ten times. The chain combines TRBV10-2 with TRBJ2-5; D unresolved. V was trimmed by 8 bases and J by 0 bases, leaving 10 bases between them. The CDR3 length is 13 residues. The germline V gene has CDR1 WSHSY and CDR2 SAAADI. The CDR3 DNA reads TGCGCCAGCGGTATGAGGAACCAAGAGACCCAGTACTTC. As protein: CASGMRNQETQYF.

This clone was counted between two and nine times. V usage is TRBV7-2 and J usage is TRBJ2-1, with TRBD2 identical over 15 bases. CDR1 is SGHTA, CDR2 FQGNSA, per germline. The length of the CDR3 is 17 residues. The ends lost 5 bases at V and 4 bases at J; junction bases unmatched: 6. The CDR3 is CASSRGTSGGPYNEQFF. The CDR3 DNA reads as TGTGCCAGCAGCCGCGGGACTAGCGGGGGGCCGTACAATGAGCAGTTCTTC.

This clone was seen more than once but under ten times. The chain recombines TRBV2 with TRBJ1-1; no reliable D call. This CDR3 comprises 10 residues. V shed 8 bases and J shed 11 bases, with 12 bases lying between them. The germline CDR1 and CDR2 sequences are SNHLY and FYNNEI. Written as DNA, the CDR3 is TGTGCCAGCTGGGCCAGTTGGGCTTTCTTT. It encodes CASWASWAFF.

This clone was seen only a few times. V and J are TRBV10-1 and TRBJ2-1, with D perhaps TRBD2 (6 bases). There are 19 residues in the CDR3. Germline CDR1 is WNHNN and CDR2 is SYGVQD (reference sequence). V lost 4 bases and J 1 base, leaving 23 bases between the germline ends. CDR3 sequence (DNA): TGCGCCAGCAGTGCCCATTTGCGGCTACCGGGAGAGTCCTACAATGAGCAGTTCTTC. It specifies CASSAHLRLPGESYNEQFF.

The genes are TRBV4-1 and TRBJ2-2, with a tentative D call TRBD2 (6 bases). V was trimmed by 2 bases and J by 7 bases, leaving 11 bases between them. Germline V gives CDR1 MGHRA, CDR2 YSYEKL. This CDR3 spans 14 amino acids. This CDR3 reads CASSQPRGIGELFF. CDR3 DNA sequence: TGCGCCAGCAGCCAACCTCGGGGGATCGGGGAGCTGTTTTTT.

This sequence joins TRBV2 and TRBJ1-5; 8 nucleotides match TRBD1. J lost 8 bases, V lost 8 bases, and 2 bases had no gene match. The CDR3 is made up of 11 amino acids. CDR1 and CDR2 from the germline V gene are SNHLY and FYNNEI. Here the CDR3 reads CASGQGKPQHF. DNA for the CDR3: TGTGCCAGCGGACAGGGAAAGCCCCAGCATTTT.

This clone was found a few times. The rearrangement joins TRBV6-1 to TRBJ1-4; 10 nucleotides align to TRBD1. The CDR3 covers 15 residues. The V gene's germline CDR1 is MNHNS and CDR2 SASEGT. V was clipped by 4 bases and J by 8 bases; unmatched bases: 7. This chain's CDR3 is CASSGLTGGEEKLFF. The CDR3, as DNA: TGTGCCAGCAGTGGGCTGACAGGGGGCGAAGAAAAACTGTTTTTT.

This clone was detected only a few times. V gene TRBV2 combines with J gene TRBJ2-7; D may be TRBD2 (6 bases). This CDR3 region has 13 residues. Germline V gives CDR1 SNHLY, CDR2 FYNNEI. The V gene lost 8 bases and the J gene lost 0 bases, with 11 bases spanning the gap. CDR3 residues: CASGGLTSYEQYF. The DNA of the CDR3 is TGTGCCAGCGGGGGACTCACCTCCTACGAGCAGTACTTC.

This clone was counted between two and nine times. This chain links TRBV6-5 with TRBJ2-3; 14 bases agree with TRBD2. The V and J ends lost 4 bases and 1 base, in that order; junction bases with no gene match: 1. Germline V gene data show CDR1 as MNHEY and CDR2 as SVGAGI. The CDR3 is 16 residues long. The CDR3 loop reads CASSWGLAGGTDTQYF. In DNA form, the CDR3 reads TGTGCCAGCAGTTGGGGACTAGCGGGGGGCACAGATACGCAGTATTTT.

This chain connects TRBV19 to TRBJ2-3, with D unresolved. V lost 5 bases and J 3 bases, leaving 3 bases between the germline ends. There are 11 residues in the CDR3. The V gene's germline CDR1 is LNHDA and CDR2 SQIVND (reference sequence). CDR3: CASSATDTQYF. The CDR3 coding sequence is TGTGCCAGTAGTGCGACAGATACGCAGTATTTT.

This clone has a handful of counts. The chain couples TRBV5-4 to TRBJ1-2, with no clear D. The CDR3 has 13 residues. V was clipped by 4 bases and J by 6 bases, with 13 bases between them. CDR1 and CDR2 from the germline V gene are SGHNT and YYREEE (reference sequence). CDR3 DNA sequence: TGTGCCAGCAGCCGGGAGGCTTCGGATGGCTACACCTTC. It codes for CASSREASDGYTF.

This clone occurred a few times. V usage is TRBV6-5 and J usage is TRBJ2-5; a possible D gene is TRBD2 (5 bases). The assigned J gene may be wrong: the sequence end matches TRBJ2-7 better. The CDR3 runs 14 residues. CDR1 is MNHEY, CDR2 SVGAGI, per germline. CDR3 region: CASSYPAPGSEQYF. For the CDR3, the DNA is TGTGCCAGCAGTTACCCGGCGCCGGGGTCCGAGCAGTACTTC.

This clone was seen a few times. CDR3 nucleotide sequence: TGTGCCAGCAGTTACTCGAGGACAGGGCGGACTGAAGCTTTCTTT. Amino acids: CASSYSRTGRTEAFF. The V gene is TRBV6-6, the J gene TRBJ1-1, with 8 bases aligning to TRBD1. The CDR3 covers 15 residues. The V and J ends lost 0 bases and 5 bases, in that order; junction bases with no gene match: 5. The germline V gene has CDR1 MNHNY and CDR2 SVGAGI (reference sequence).

The CDR3 here is CATSRDRVRAGELFF. CDR3 sequence (DNA): TGTGCCACCAGCAGAGACAGGGTACGGGCCGGGGAGCTGTTTTTT. This rearrangement joins TRBV15 to TRBJ2-2; a weak D match, TRBD1 (5 bases). V was clipped by 0 bases and J by 6 bases, with 11 bases between them. Germline CDR1 and CDR2: LNHNV and YYDKDF (reference sequence). The length of the CDR3 is 15 residues.

This clone was seen a few times. The rearrangement joins TRBV5-1 to TRBJ1-5; TRBD1 agrees at 7 bases. This CDR3 comprises 15 residues. Germline lookup yields CDR1 SGHRS and CDR2 YFSETQ. V was clipped by 4 bases and J by 0 bases; unmatched bases: 4. The CDR3 region has the DNA TGCGCCAGCAGCCAGACAGGGAATAGCAATCAGCCCCAGCATTTT. It yields the protein CASSQTGNSNQPQHF.

The chain combines TRBV5-4 with TRBJ2-1, with 12 bases identical to TRBD2. The CDR3 consists of 19 residues. The germline V gene encodes CDR1 SGHNT and CDR2 YYREEE (reference sequence). With 0 bases clipped from V and 0 bases from J, the junction kept 7 bases outside the gene matches. Here the CDR3 DNA reads TGTGCCAGCAGCTTGGCCGGCCTAGCGGGGGGGAGCTCCTACAATGAGCAGTTCTTC. Its protein product is CASSLAGLAGGSSYNEQFF.

CDR3 nucleotide sequence: TGTGCCAGCAGCTTGCTACTGGGGGCAGGAACTAGCGGGAGCTCGGAGACCCAGTACTTC. This gives the protein CASSLLLGAGTSGSSETQYF. This sequence joins TRBV5-5 and TRBJ2-5; 11 bases match TRBD2. The V gene end was trimmed by 1 base and the J gene end by 5 bases; junction bases not matched to a gene: 19. This CDR3 is 20 amino acids long. Germline V gene data show CDR1 as SGHKS and CDR2 as YYEKEE (reference sequence).

The gene calls are TRBV28 and TRBJ1-3; 7 bases are shared with TRBD1. The CDR3 consists of 14 residues. V trimming: 5 bases; J trimming: 2 bases; junction bases outside the gene matches: 3. The V gene's germline CDR1 is MDHEN and CDR2 SYDVKM. The CDR3 sequence is CASSPGGTGNTIYF. Written as DNA, the CDR3 is TGTGCCAGCAGTCCAGGGGGTACTGGAAACACCATATATTTT.

This clone turned up a few times. The V and J genes are TRBV7-8 and TRBJ2-3; 15 bases map to TRBD2. With V trimmed by 1 base and J by 2 bases, 10 bases remained unmatched. The CDR3 has 20 residues. CDR1 is SGHVS and CDR2 is FQNEAQ in the germline V gene. CDR3 protein: CASSLDSGLAGGGDTDTQYF. Here the CDR3 DNA reads TGTGCCAGCAGCTTAGACTCGGGACTAGCGGGAGGAGGTGACACAGATACGCAGTATTTT. Supplemented by reference TRBV7-8 and TRBJ2-3, the full variable domain reads GAGVSQSPRYKVAKRGQDVALRCDPISGHVSLFWYQQALGQGPEFLTYFQNEAQLDKSGLPSDRFFAERPEGSVSTLKIQRTQQEDSAVYLCASSLDSGLAGGGDTDTQYFGPGTRLTVL.

This clone came up a few times. V and J are TRBV2 and TRBJ1-4; D not resolved. Germline CDR1 reads SNHLY; CDR2 reads FYNNEI. The CDR3 is made up of 13 amino acids. The V gene lost 7 bases and the J gene lost 4 bases, with 10 bases spanning the gap. The CDR3 DNA follows: TGTGCCAGCAACCCCCTCGGTAATGAAAAACTGTTTTTT. Residues: CASNPLGNEKLFF.